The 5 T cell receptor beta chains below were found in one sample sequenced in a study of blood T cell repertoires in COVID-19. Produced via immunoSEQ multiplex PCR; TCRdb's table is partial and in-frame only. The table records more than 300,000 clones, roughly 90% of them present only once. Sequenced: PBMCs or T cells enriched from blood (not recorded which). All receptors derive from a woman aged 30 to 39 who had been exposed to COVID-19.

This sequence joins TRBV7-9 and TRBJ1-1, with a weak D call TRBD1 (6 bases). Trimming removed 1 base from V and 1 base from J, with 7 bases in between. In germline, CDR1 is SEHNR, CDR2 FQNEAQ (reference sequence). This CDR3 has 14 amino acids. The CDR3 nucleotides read TGTGCCAGCAGCTTAGGGACAGAGAACACTGAAGCTTTCTTT. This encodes CASSLGTENTEAFF.

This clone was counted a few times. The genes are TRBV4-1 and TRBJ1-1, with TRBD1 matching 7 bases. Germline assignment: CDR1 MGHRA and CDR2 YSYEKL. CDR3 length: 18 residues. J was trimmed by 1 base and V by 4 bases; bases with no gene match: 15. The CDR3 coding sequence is TGCGCCAGCAGCCTTCGGGACAGTAAAGAGATGGGGAACACTGAAGCTTTCTTT. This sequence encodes CASSLRDSKEMGNTEAFF.

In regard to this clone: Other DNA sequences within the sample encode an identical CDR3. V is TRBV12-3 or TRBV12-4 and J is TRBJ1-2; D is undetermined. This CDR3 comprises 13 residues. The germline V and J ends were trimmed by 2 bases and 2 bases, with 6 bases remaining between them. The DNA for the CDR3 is TGTGCCAGCAGTTTAACAGACAACTATGGCTACACCTTC. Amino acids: CASSLTDNYGYTF.

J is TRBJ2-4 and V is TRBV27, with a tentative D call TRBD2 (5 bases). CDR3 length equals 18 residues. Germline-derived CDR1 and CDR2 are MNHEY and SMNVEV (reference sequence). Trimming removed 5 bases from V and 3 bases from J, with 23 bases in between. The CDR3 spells CASSPSGLNIKYKNIQYF. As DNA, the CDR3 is TGTGCCAGCAGTCCCTCAGGACTGAATATTAAATACAAAAACATTCAGTACTTC.

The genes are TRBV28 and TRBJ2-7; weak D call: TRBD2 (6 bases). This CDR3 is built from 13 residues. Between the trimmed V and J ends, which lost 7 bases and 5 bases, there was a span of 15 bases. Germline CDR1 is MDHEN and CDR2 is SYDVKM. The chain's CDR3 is CASNAGRVDEQYF. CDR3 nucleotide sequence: TGTGCCAGCAATGCGGGGAGAGTCGACGAGCAGTACTTC.